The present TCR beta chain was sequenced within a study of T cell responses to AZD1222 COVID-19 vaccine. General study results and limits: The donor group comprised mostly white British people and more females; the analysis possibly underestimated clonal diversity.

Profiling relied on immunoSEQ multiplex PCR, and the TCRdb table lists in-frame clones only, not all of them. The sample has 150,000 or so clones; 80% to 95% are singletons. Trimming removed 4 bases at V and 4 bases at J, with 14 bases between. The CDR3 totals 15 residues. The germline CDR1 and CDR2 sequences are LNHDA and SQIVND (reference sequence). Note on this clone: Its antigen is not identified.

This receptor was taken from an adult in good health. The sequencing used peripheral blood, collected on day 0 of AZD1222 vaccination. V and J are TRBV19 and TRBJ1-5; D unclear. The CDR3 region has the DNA TGTGCCAGTAGTACCCAGCGGGGTCCGAATCAGCCCCAGCATTTT. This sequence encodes CASSTQRGPNQPQHF.